The rows below give T cell receptor beta chains drawn from one sample of a study of shared clonotypes between healthy human individuals. The protocol was immunoSEQ multiplex PCR, while the TCRdb copy is restricted to in-frame clones and leaves out a portion. This sample has some 2.1 million clones; 95% occur once, and the top ten carry roughly 0.13%. Sequences were obtained from naive CD4+ T cells sorted from blood. The receptors were gathered from a man in his late teens or twenties in good health. Both conserved end residues are part of each CDR3. The D gene is left open where the match is weak. The size of a clone is reported for some rows only, either as once, few or many, or as a class for expanded clones.

d_call: NA
v_call: TRBV7-2
clone_size: NA
j_call: TRBJ2-7
cdr3_aa: CASSLESQGVYHEQYF
cdr3_nt: TGTGCCAGCAGCTTAGAGTCCCAAGGGGTGTACCACGAGCAGTACTTC

d_call: TRBD2
v_call: TRBV27
clone_size: once
j_call: TRBJ2-1
cdr3_aa: CASRPLAGAYNEQFF
cdr3_nt: TGTGCCAGCAGACCCCTAGCGGGGGCCTACAATGAGCAGTTCTTC

d_call: TRBD2
v_call: TRBV4-1
clone_size: NA
j_call: TRBJ2-1
cdr3_aa: CASSLATSGGYNEQFF
cdr3_nt: TGCGCCAGCAGCCTTGCAACTAGCGGGGGCTACAATGAGCAGTTCTTC

d_call: NA
v_call: TRBV5-1
clone_size: NA
j_call: TRBJ2-5
cdr3_aa: CASSLSGEETQYF
cdr3_nt: TGCGCCAGCAGCTTGTCTGGGGAAGAGACCCAGTACTTC

d_call: TRBD1
v_call: TRBV29-1
clone_size: NA
j_call: TRBJ1-1
cdr3_aa: CSVADLGDRDTEAFF
cdr3_nt: TGCAGCGTTGCCGATTTGGGGGACAGGGACACTGAAGCTTTCTTT

d_call: TRBD2
v_call: TRBV11-2
clone_size: NA
j_call: TRBJ2-7
cdr3_aa: CASSLRAGYSYEQYF
cdr3_nt: TGTGCCAGCAGCTTACGAGCGGGATACTCCTACGAGCAGTACTTC

d_call: TRBD2
v_call: TRBV4-3
clone_size: NA
j_call: TRBJ2-1
cdr3_aa: CASSQGFIAGANEQFF
cdr3_nt: TGCGCCAGCAGCCAAGGTTTTATAGCGGGAGCCAATGAGCAGTTCTTC

d_call: TRBD2
v_call: TRBV5-1
clone_size: NA
j_call: TRBJ2-1
cdr3_aa: CASSLGTSGYNEQFF
cdr3_nt: TGCGCCAGCAGCTTGGGGACTAGCGGCTACAATGAGCAGTTCTTC

d_call: NA
v_call: TRBV4-1
clone_size: NA
j_call: TRBJ2-2
cdr3_aa: CAPGPPLSDTGELFF
cdr3_nt: TGCGCACCGGGACCACCCCTCAGCGACACCGGGGAGCTGTTTTTT

d_call: TRBD1
v_call: TRBV6-1
clone_size: once
j_call: TRBJ1-6
cdr3_aa: CASTPGGQGDSPLHF
cdr3_nt: TGTGCCAGCACCCCAGGGGGACAGGGAGATTCACCCCTCCACTTT

d_call: NA
v_call: TRBV28
clone_size: NA
j_call: TRBJ2-6
cdr3_aa: CASSLPTSGANVLTF
cdr3_nt: TGTGCCAGCAGTTTACCTACCTCTGGGGCCAACGTCCTGACTTTC

d_call: NA
v_call: TRBV18
clone_size: NA
j_call: TRBJ2-5
cdr3_aa: CASSPFSEETQYF
cdr3_nt: TGTGCCAGCTCACCATTCAGTGAAGAGACCCAGTACTTC

d_call: TRBD1
v_call: TRBV19
clone_size: NA
j_call: TRBJ1-2
cdr3_aa: CASSTGQGYYGYTF
cdr3_nt: TGTGCCAGTAGTACGGGACAGGGCTACTATGGCTACACCTTC

d_call: NA
v_call: TRBV7-8
clone_size: NA
j_call: TRBJ1-6
cdr3_aa: CASSSAGVYNSPLHF
cdr3_nt: TGTGCCAGCAGCTCGGCCGGAGTATATAATTCACCCCTCCACTTT

d_call: NA
v_call: TRBV6-5
clone_size: NA
j_call: TRBJ2-1
cdr3_aa: CASRRPGVDEQFF
cdr3_nt: TGTGCCAGCAGACGACCGGGAGTAGATGAGCAGTTCTTC

d_call: NA
v_call: TRBV10-3
clone_size: NA
j_call: TRBJ1-3
cdr3_aa: CAISGLGPSSGNTIYF
cdr3_nt: TGTGCCATCAGCGGACTCGGGCCGAGCTCTGGAAACACCATATATTTT